This paragraph reports one T cell receptor (beta chain). What it recognizes is unknown. Here immunoSEQ multiplex PCR was the method, and the copy in TCRdb shows in-frame clones only, minus some. This sample has about 100,000 clones, with 94% found just once. The data belong to a study of siplizumab effects on memory and regulatory T cells. This CDR3 comprises 14 residues. Germline V gene lookup returns CDR1 WNHNN and CDR2 SYGVQD (reference sequence). The germline V and J ends were trimmed by 5 bases and 3 bases, with 11 bases remaining between them. General study findings and limits: The study found that siplizumab significantly reduced alloreactive sequences traceable to unstimulated CD4+ memory cells. Apparently key alloresponse contributors, naive T cells also seemed more diverse than memory cells. Researchers could not give a naive or memory phenotype to roughly 80-96% of proliferating CD4+ or CD8+ clones.

Sequencing used non-Treg CD4+ T cells sorted from blood. The V call is TRBV10-1, the J call TRBJ2-1; D is possibly TRBD1 or TRBD2 (5 bases each). The sequence came from a human donor in good health. CDR3 residues: CASSSGGLYNEQFF. Written as DNA, the CDR3 is TGCGCCAGCAGTTCTGGGGGTCTCTACAATGAGCAGTTCTTC.